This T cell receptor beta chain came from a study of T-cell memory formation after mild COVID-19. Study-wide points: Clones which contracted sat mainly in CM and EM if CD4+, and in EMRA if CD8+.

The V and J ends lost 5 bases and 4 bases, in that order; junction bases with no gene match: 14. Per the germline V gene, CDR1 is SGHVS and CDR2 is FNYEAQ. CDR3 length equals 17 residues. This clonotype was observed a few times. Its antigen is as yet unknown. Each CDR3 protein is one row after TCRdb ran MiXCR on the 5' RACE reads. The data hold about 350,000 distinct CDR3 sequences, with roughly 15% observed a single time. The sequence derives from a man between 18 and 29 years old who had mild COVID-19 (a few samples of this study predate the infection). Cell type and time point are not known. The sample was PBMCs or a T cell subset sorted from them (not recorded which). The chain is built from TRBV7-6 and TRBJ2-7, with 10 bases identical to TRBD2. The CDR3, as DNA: TGTGCCAGCAGCGGGGTGGTAGCGGGGGGCCCAGTATACGAGCAGTACTTC. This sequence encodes CASSGVVAGGPVYEQYF.